The present T cell receptor (beta chain) was sequenced within a study of T cells and copy number aberrations in small-cell lung cancer. Study-wide results and limits: Versus adjacent lung, tumor T-cell richness and clonality were lower; density nonsignificantly.

Points on this clone: Its antigen is currently unknown.

Patients with resected limited-stage small-cell lung cancer, operated 2008 to 2020. All donors had upfront surgery, without preoperative chemotherapy or radiotherapy, and never received immunotherapy. Normal lung samples lay at least 2 cm from the tumor margin. Clones were read by immunoSEQ multiplex PCR, and TCRdb kept only the in-frame ones, dropping some. There are 2,900 or so clones in the sample; roughly nine tenths occur only once, and around 4.1% lies in the top ten. The CDR3 is 16 amino acids. V dropped 8 bases and J dropped 0; count of bases not matched to a gene: 9. Germline CDR1 GTSNPN, CDR2 SVGIG (reference sequence).

The sample comprised normal tissue next to the tumor. The chain employs TRBV30 and TRBJ2-3, with 12 bases identical to TRBD2. The TCR comes from a man aged 45 to 65 with small cell lung cancer. In DNA, the CDR3 is TGTGCCCGAGGGACTAGCGGGCTAACTAGCACAGATACGCAGTATTTT. This sequence encodes CARGTSGLTSTDTQYF.